This T cell receptor (beta chain) was recovered during a study of spatial heterogeneity in lung cancer. Study-level background: On average, each unique TCR and UMI combination appeared more than ten times in raw reads.

Indicated time point: blood at routine non-recurrence follow-up after resection. The sequenced material consisted of unsorted whole RNA from tumor, nontumor lung or frozen PBMC. TCRdb recomputed calls from the 5' RACE reads with MiXCR, one row per CDR3 protein. Of just under 10,000 distinct CDR3 sequences in the sample, around 23% were seen once. CDR1 is SEHNR and CDR2 is FQNEAQ in the germline V gene (reference sequence). V was clipped by 5 bases and J by 4 bases; unmatched bases: 8. This CDR3 is built from 15 residues. The sequenced sample was PBMCs, obtained at follow-up. The chain links TRBV7-9 to TRBJ2-7; 10 bases map to TRBD2. This receptor was taken from a female donor with early-stage non-small cell lung cancer. The CDR3: CASSLGLAELYEQYF. CDR3 bases: TGTGCCAGCAGCCTCGGACTAGCGGAGCTTTACGAGCAGTACTTC.